This TCR beta chain appears in the sequencing data of a study of blood T cell repertoires in COVID-19. The germline CDR1 and CDR2 sequences are MGHRA and YSYEKL. This CDR3 comprises 17 residues. Trimming took off 0 bases at V and 5 bases at J, with 19 bases between the two ends. The count of this clone is one. Using immunoSEQ multiplex PCR, the repertoire was profiled, and TCRdb retains in-frame clones only, with some absent. Here the sample spans a few hundred thousand clones, more than 85% being singletons. The source material was peripheral blood. This chain links TRBV4-1 with TRBJ1-1; tentative D call: TRBD1 (6 bases). This TCR came from a person under 35 with COVID-19, enrolled during active disease. CDR3 region: CASSQDPGGALGTEAFF. In DNA, the CDR3 is TGCGCCAGCAGCCAAGACCCGGGGGGGGCGCTGGGTACTGAAGCTTTCTTT.